The 6 T cell receptor beta chains below all came from one sample that was sequenced in a study of control samples from healthy donors and cancer patients. The assay was immunoSEQ multiplex PCR, and TCRdb's table has in-frame clones only and misses some. The table records tens of thousands of clones, around 84% of them present only once. Sequenced input: PBMCs. Every receptor here comes from a man between 60 and 70 years old with head and neck cancer.

The chain uses TRBV4-1 and TRBJ1-2; D unclear. The V gene's germline CDR1 is MGHRA and CDR2 YSYEKL. V lost 1 base and J lost 4, with 10 bases in between. The CDR3 has 14 amino acids. This CDR3 is CASSQGPTTYGYTF. DNA of the CDR3: TGCGCCAGCAGCCAAGGTCCTACTACCTATGGCTACACCTTC.

This chain links TRBV7-9 with TRBJ2-7; TRBD1 matches 12 bases. The germline V gene encodes CDR1 SEHNR and CDR2 FQNEAQ (reference sequence). V shed 5 bases and J 12 bases; nucleotides not matched to a gene: 2. The CDR3 totals 11 residues. CDR3 in DNA: TGTGCCAGCAGCGAGGGACAGGGGGCGTACTTC. Translating it yields CASSEGQGAYF.

The chain recombines TRBV5-5 with TRBJ2-5, with D uncertain. V gave up 0 bases and J gave up 2 bases, with 14 bases separating them. This CDR3 contains 16 residues. CDR1 and CDR2 from the germline V gene are SGHKS and YYEKEE (reference sequence). In nucleotides, the CDR3 is TGTGCCAGCAGCTTGGCAGGCCCATTTTTACAAGAGACCCAGTACTTC. Its protein is CASSLAGPFLQETQYF.

The chain has TRBV27 and TRBJ2-7; TRBD2 matches 12 bases. Trimming cost V 5 bases and J 3 bases; bases outside gene matches: 11. Germline CDR1 and CDR2: MNHEY and SMNVEV (reference sequence). The CDR3 has 17 residues. CDR3 region: CASSPRSLAGGIYEQYF. DNA for the CDR3: TGTGCCAGCAGTCCCCGCTCACTAGCGGGAGGAATCTACGAGCAGTACTTC.

A word on this clone: Other DNA sequences in the sample encode the same CDR3. V and J are TRBV7-9 and TRBJ2-4; no definite D call. The V end was cut by 4 bases, the J end by 1 base, with 5 bases between. Germline CDR1 is SEHNR and CDR2 is FQNEAQ (reference sequence). The CDR3 is 13 amino acids. CDR3: CASSSMAKNIQYF. As DNA, the CDR3 is TGTGCCAGCAGCTCTATGGCCAAAAACATTCAGTACTTC.

The chain employs TRBV29-1 and TRBJ2-1, with 8 bases lining up with TRBD1. The germline V gene encodes CDR1 SQVTM and CDR2 ANQGSEA. The CDR3 runs to 14 residues. V shed 4 bases, J shed 4 bases, and the junction held 6 bases outside the gene matches. This chain's CDR3 is CSVVDRGAYNEQFF. CDR3 DNA: TGCAGCGTTGTCGACAGGGGCGCGTACAATGAGCAGTTCTTC.